Listed below are T cell receptor beta chains from one sample, sequenced in a study of cytomegalovirus exposure and HLA in healthy donors. Sequencing was performed with immunoSEQ multiplex PCR; in TCRdb, only in-frame clones are kept and a portion is missing. The sample has 100,000 to 150,000 clones, about three quarters seen once. Sequenced material: PBMCs. The receptors were gathered from a female donor in good health and CMV-seronegative. Both conserved end residues are part of each CDR3. A D gene is named only where the DNA matches it firmly. Expanded clones get a size class; other rows say once, few or many, or leave the size out.

D,J,size,V,DNA,CDR3
-,TRBJ1-1,-,TRBV5-6,TGTGCCAGCAGCTTCGGGGGTTCTGGGGCTTTCTTT,CASSFGGSGAFF
-,TRBJ1-5,-,TRBV6-1,TGTGCCAGCAGTGGGGGTGCAGGCGGGGTTCATAATCAGCCCCAGCATTTT,CASSGGAGGVHNQPQHF
-,TRBJ2-2,-,TRBV2,TGTGCCAGCAGTGCCTTCGGGGAGCTGTTTTTT,CASSAFGELFF
TRBD1,TRBJ1-1,-,TRBV11-2,TGTGCCAGCAGCTTAGTGACAGGGGGCTTTGGTGAAGCTTTCTTT,CASSLVTGGFGEAFF
-,TRBJ1-2,-,TRBV27,TGTGCCAGCAGTTCCCTGTCGACAGCCGGCTACACCTTC,CASSSLSTAGYTF
-,TRBJ1-1,-,TRBV29-1,TGCAGCGGCAAACAGGGGAACACTGAAGCTTTCTTT,CSGKQGNTEAFF
TRBD1,TRBJ1-1,few,TRBV12-5,TGTGCTAGTGGTCCGGGGGACAGGTTAAGGGACACTGAAGCTTTCTTT,CASGPGDRLRDTEAFF
-,TRBJ2-7,-,TRBV7-9,TGTGCCAGCAGCGCCAGTAGGAGCTACGAGCAGTACTTC,CASSASRSYEQYF
TRBD1,TRBJ2-5,once,TRBV7-8,TGTGCCAGCAGCATAGACAGGGCGGGCGGGACCCAGTACTTC,CASSIDRAGGTQYF
TRBD1,TRBJ2-1,once,TRBV28,TGTGCCAGCAGGGACAGGGTGCATGAGCAGTTCTTC,CASRDRVHEQFF
TRBD1,TRBJ2-3,-,TRBV18,TGTGCCAGCTCACCGGACAGGGCGCAGTATTTT,CASSPDRAQYF
-,TRBJ1-4,-,TRBV30,TGTGCCTGGAGCCGGGGAGGAAATAATGAAAAACTGTTTTTT,CAWSRGGNNEKLFF
TRBD1,TRBJ1-2,once,TRBV5-1,TGCGCCAGCAGCTATGACAGGGGTTCTCATGGCTACACCTTC,CASSYDRGSHGYTF
TRBD2,TRBJ2-7,-,TRBV30,TGTGCCTGGAAACCGGGGGGTACCTACGAGCAGTACTTC,CAWKPGGTYEQYF